The rows below give T cell receptor beta chains drawn from one sample of a study of shared clonotypes between healthy human individuals. Repertoires were generated with immunoSEQ multiplex PCR, while TCRdb's copy carries only in-frame clones and drops some. The sample carries roughly 640,000 clones, roughly 97% recorded once. Sequencing was done on a sample of naive CD4+ T cells sorted from blood. All receptors derive from a young woman in good health. Each CDR3 is given with its conserved first and last residue. A D gene is named only where the DNA matches it firmly. Rows may omit the clone size; those that give it use once, few, many or a size class.

>TRBJ2-1|TRBD2|15|TRBV11-2|-
CASSLGLAGGNEQFF
TGTGCCAGCAGCTTAGGACTAGCGGGGGGGAATGAGCAGTTCTTC
>TRBJ2-2|-|17|TRBV18|-
CASSPLPGGRGTGELFF
TGTGCCAGCTCACCGTTGCCCGGGGGGCGAGGTACCGGGGAGCTGTTTTTT
>TRBJ2-7|-|13|TRBV7-9|-
CASSPRLVIEQYF
TGTGCCAGCAGCCCGCGACTTGTTATCGAGCAGTACTTC
>TRBJ2-1|-|16|TRBV25-1|-
CASTLGSETRYNEQFF
TGTGCCAGCACCCTTGGGTCAGAAACCCGCTACAATGAGCAGTTCTTC
>TRBJ1-3|TRBD1|16|TRBV28|-
CASSSEGQGTGNTIYF
TGTGCCAGCAGTTCAGAGGGACAGGGTACAGGAAACACCATATATTTT
>TRBJ1-1|TRBD1|15|TRBV28|-
CASSSGQAKNTEAFF
TGTGCCAGCAGTTCCGGACAGGCGAAGAACACTGAAGCTTTCTTT
>TRBJ1-5|-|15|TRBV6-5|-
CASSYSGSRRQPQHF
TGTGCCAGCAGTTACTCGGGCAGCCGGAGACAGCCCCAGCATTTT
>TRBJ2-5|-|14|TRBV2|-
CASSEGLSQETQYF
TGTGCCAGCAGCGAGGGACTTAGCCAAGAGACCCAGTACTTC
>TRBJ2-2|-|15|TRBV6-6|-
CASSYGGSNTGELFF
TGTGCCAGCAGTTACGGCGGGTCGAACACCGGGGAGCTGTTTTTT
>TRBJ2-1|TRBD2|13|TRBV6-1|-
CASAIAGGNEQFF
TGTGCCAGCGCGATAGCGGGGGGCAATGAGCAGTTCTTC
>TRBJ1-4|-|17|TRBV5-1|-
CASSLGHSRATNEKLFF
TGCGCCAGCAGCCTCGGCCACTCGAGAGCAACTAATGAAAAACTGTTTTTT
>TRBJ1-4|-|11|TRBV28|-
CASSSEPKLFF
TGTGCCAGCAGTTCTGAACCAAAACTGTTTTTT
>TRBJ2-7|TRBD2|13|TRBV11-3|-
CASSMTSGTEQYF
TGTGCCAGCAGCATGACTAGCGGGACCGAGCAGTACTTC
>TRBJ2-6|-|17|TRBV7-9|-
CASSSPPRESGANVLTF
TGTGCCAGCAGCTCTCCCCCCAGGGAATCTGGGGCCAACGTCCTGACTTTC
>TRBJ2-3|-|17|TRBV25-1|once
CASSEELGTEGTDTQYF
TGTGCCAGCAGTGAAGAGTTGGGCACGGAGGGCACAGATACGCAGTATTTT
>TRBJ1-1|TRBD1|14|TRBV28|-
CASSFRDRGNEAFF
TGTGCCAGCAGTTTTCGGGACAGGGGGAATGAAGCTTTCTTT
>TRBJ2-1|-|13|TRBV19|-
CASSPSFDNEQFF
TGTGCCAGTAGTCCAAGTTTCGACAATGAGCAGTTCTTC
>TRBJ2-7|TRBD2|14|TRBV10-3|-
CAISSSGGRDEQYF
TGTGCCATCAGCTCTAGCGGGGGTCGCGACGAGCAGTACTTC